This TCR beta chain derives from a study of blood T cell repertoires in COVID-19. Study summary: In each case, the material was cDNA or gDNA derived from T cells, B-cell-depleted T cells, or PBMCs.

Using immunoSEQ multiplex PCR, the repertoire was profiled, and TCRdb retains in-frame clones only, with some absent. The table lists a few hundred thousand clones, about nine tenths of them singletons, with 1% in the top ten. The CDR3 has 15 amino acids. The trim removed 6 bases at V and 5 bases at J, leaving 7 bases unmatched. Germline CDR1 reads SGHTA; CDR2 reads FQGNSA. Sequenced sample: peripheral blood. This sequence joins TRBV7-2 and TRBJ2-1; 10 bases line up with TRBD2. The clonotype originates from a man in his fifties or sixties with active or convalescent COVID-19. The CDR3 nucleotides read TGTGCCAGCAGACCAGGGACTAGCGTCAACAATGAGCAGTTCTTC. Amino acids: CASRPGTSVNNEQFF.